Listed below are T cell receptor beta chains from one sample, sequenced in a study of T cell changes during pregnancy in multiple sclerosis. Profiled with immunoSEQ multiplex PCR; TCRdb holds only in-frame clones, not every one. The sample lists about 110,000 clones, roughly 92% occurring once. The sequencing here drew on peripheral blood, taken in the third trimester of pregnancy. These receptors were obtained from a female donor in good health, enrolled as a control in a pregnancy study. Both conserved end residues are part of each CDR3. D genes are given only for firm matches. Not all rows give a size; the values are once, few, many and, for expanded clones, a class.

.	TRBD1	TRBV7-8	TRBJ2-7	CASSLRRDRVDEQYF	TGTGCCAGCAGCTTGAGGCGGGACAGGGTAGACGAGCAGTACTTC
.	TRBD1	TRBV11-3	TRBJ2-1	CASSFETGAGNEQFF	TGTGCCAGCAGCTTCGAGACAGGGGCCGGCAATGAGCAGTTCTTC
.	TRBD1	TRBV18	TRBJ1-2	CASSPTGATNYGYTF	TGTGCCAGCTCACCAACAGGGGCGACAAACTATGGCTACACCTTC
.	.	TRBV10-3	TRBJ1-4	CAISESSATNEKLFF	TGTGCCATCAGTGAGTCGTCAGCAACTAATGAAAAACTGTTTTTT
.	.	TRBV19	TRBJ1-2	CASSRGQGLTMGYTF	TGTGCCAGTAGTAGGGGGCAGGGGTTGACTATGGGCTACACCTTC
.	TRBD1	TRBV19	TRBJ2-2	CASSSGTGGTGELFF	TGTGCCAGTAGTAGTGGCACAGGGGGCACCGGGGAGCTGTTTTTT
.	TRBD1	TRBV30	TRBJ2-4	CAWRRGRLAKNIQYF	TGTGCCTGGAGGAGGGGGCGTCTAGCCAAAAACATTCAGTACTTC
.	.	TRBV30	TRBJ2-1	CAWSPTRNEQFF	TGTGCCTGGAGTCCAACTAGAAATGAGCAGTTCTTC
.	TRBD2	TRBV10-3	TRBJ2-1	CAASGGAANEQFF	TGTGCCGCCAGCGGGGGGGCTGCCAATGAGCAGTTCTTC
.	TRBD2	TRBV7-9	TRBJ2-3	CASSSRGGTDTQYF	TGTGCCAGCAGCTCTCGGGGGGGCACAGATACGCAGTATTTT
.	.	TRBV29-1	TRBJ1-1	CSVATVGGHTEAFF	TGCAGCGTAGCAACAGTCGGGGGACACACTGAAGCTTTCTTT
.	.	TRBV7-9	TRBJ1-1	CASTPGLNTEAFF	TGTGCCAGCACCCCCGGGTTGAACACTGAAGCTTTCTTT
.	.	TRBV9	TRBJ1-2	CASSASDRTNYGYTF	TGTGCCAGCAGCGCGTCGGACAGAACTAACTATGGCTACACCTTC
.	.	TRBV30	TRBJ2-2	CAWRGETNTGELFF	TGTGCCTGGAGAGGGGAAACGAACACCGGGGAGCTGTTTTTT
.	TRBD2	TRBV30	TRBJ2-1	CAVTGTSGNEQFF	TGTGCCGTGACCGGGACTAGCGGCAATGAGCAGTTCTTC
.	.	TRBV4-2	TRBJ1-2	CASSQTRGNNYGYTF	TGTGCCAGCAGCCAAACCAGGGGAAACAACTATGGCTACACCTTC
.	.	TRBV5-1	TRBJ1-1	CASSSSAVLEGTEAFF	TGCGCCAGCAGCTCCTCGGCCGTGCTGGAGGGCACTGAAGCTTTCTTT
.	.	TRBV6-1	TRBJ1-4	CASSPGRGNEKLFF	TGTGCCAGCAGTCCGGGGCGGGGTAATGAAAAACTGTTTTTT
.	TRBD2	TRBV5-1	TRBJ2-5	CASSLRPRGRGQETQYF	TGCGCCAGCAGCTTGAGGCCCCGGGGGAGGGGCCAAGAGACCCAGTACTTC
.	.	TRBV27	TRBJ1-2	CASSLFAGGGYTF	TGTGCCAGCAGTTTATTTGCCGGGGGGGGCTACACCTTC
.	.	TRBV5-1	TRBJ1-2	CASSLIEGDGYTF	TGCGCCAGCAGCTTAATTGAGGGGGACGGCTACACCTTC
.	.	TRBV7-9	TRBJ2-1	CASSLSASQVDNEQFF	TGTGCCAGCAGCTTATCCGCGTCGCAAGTAGACAATGAGCAGTTCTTC
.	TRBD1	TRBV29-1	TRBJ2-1	CSVDPRDRGSYNEQFF	TGCAGCGTTGATCCCCGGGACAGGGGGTCCTACAATGAGCAGTTCTTC
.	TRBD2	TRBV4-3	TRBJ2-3	CASSQDGRRTSGADTQYF	TGCGCCAGCAGCCAAGATGGACGAAGGACTAGCGGGGCAGATACGCAGTATTTT
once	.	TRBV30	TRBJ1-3	CAWRGGGSGNTIYF	TGTGCCTGGAGGGGCGGCGGGTCCGGAAACACCATATATTTT
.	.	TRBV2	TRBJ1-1	CASWGATEAFF	TGTGCCAGCTGGGGAGCCACTGAAGCTTTCTTT
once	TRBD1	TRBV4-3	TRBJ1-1	CASGDRGTEAFF	TGCGCCAGCGGGGACAGGGGCACTGAAGCTTTCTTT
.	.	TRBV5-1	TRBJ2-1	CASSGWETTSFYNEQFF	TGCGCCAGCAGCGGATGGGAGACAACAAGCTTCTACAATGAGCAGTTCTTC
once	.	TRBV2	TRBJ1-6	CASSQGLNSPLHF	TGTGCCAGCAGCCAGGGGTTAAATTCACCCCTCCACTTT
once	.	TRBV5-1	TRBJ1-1	CASSLAGRDTEAFF	TGCGCCAGCAGCTTGGCAGGGAGGGACACTGAAGCTTTCTTT
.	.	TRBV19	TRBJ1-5	CASSGGSTGMASDNQPQHF	TGTGCCAGTAGTGGCGGGAGCACGGGAATGGCTTCGGACAATCAGCCCCAGCATTTT
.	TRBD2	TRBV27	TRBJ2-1	CASSLGTSSNNEQFF	TGTGCCAGCAGTTTAGGGACTAGCAGCAACAATGAGCAGTTCTTC
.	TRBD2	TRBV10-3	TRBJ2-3	CAISGTSGGGTDTQYF	TGTGCCATCAGCGGGACTAGCGGGGGGGGCACAGATACGCAGTATTTT
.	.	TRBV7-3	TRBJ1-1	CASSLGGVTNTEAFF	TGTGCCAGCAGCCTCGGGGGGGTGACGAACACTGAAGCTTTCTTT
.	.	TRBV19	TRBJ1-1	CASTLITGGTEAFF	TGTGCCAGTACCTTAATCACCGGGGGCACTGAAGCTTTCTTT
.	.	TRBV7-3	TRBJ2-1	CASSLNPGFYEQFF	TGTGCCAGCAGCTTAAATCCCGGGTTTTATGAGCAGTTCTTC
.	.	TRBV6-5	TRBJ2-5	CASSYSSGSGGETQYF	TGTGCCAGCAGTTACTCTTCTGGTAGCGGAGGGGAGACCCAGTACTTC
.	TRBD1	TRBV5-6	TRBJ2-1	CASSLRTGVYNEQFF	TGTGCCAGCAGCTTGAGGACAGGGGTATACAATGAGCAGTTCTTC
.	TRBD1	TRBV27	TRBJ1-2	CASSLRQGGYGYTF	TGTGCCAGCAGTTTAAGACAGGGGGGCTATGGCTACACCTTC
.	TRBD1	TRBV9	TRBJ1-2	CASSLGQGSHYGYTF	TGTGCCAGCAGCTTGGGACAGGGTTCACACTATGGCTACACCTTC
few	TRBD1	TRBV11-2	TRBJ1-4	CASSLPGTGKLFF	TGTGCCAGCAGCCTCCCCGGGACAGGGAAACTGTTTTTT
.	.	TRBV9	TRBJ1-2	CASSVNNANYGYTF	TGTGCCAGCAGCGTAAACAACGCAAACTATGGCTACACCTTC
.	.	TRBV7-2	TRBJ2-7	CASSLGAGPYEQYF	TGTGCCAGCAGCTTAGGGGCAGGGCCCTACGAGCAGTACTTC
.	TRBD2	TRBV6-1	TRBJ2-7	CASSEGGGTSGGKGQYF	TGTGCCAGCAGTGAAGGGGGGGGGACTAGCGGGGGAAAGGGGCAGTACTTC
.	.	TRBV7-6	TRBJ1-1	CASSPQVQDTEAFF	TGTGCCAGCAGCCCCCAAGTCCAGGACACTGAAGCTTTCTTT
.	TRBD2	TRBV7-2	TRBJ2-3	CASSLQNGGALSTDTQYF	TGTGCCAGCAGCTTACAGAACGGGGGGGCTCTGAGCACAGATACGCAGTATTTT
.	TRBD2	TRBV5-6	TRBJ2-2	CASNNDPGLGTGGELFF	TGTGCCAGCAACAATGACCCGGGACTAGGAACGGGCGGGGAGCTGTTTTTT
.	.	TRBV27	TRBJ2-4	CASRDSTNIQYF	TGTGCCAGCAGGGACAGTACAAACATTCAGTACTTC
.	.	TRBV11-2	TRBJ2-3	CASSLDTTYWDTQYF	TGTGCCAGCAGCTTAGACACCACCTATTGGGATACGCAGTATTTT
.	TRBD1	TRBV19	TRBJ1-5	CASTIGQGGNQPQHF	TGTGCCAGTACCATCGGACAGGGTGGCAATCAGCCCCAGCATTTT
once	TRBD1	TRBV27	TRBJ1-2	CASSLGTGGANYGYTF	TGTGCCAGCAGTTTGGGGACAGGGGGCGCAAACTATGGCTACACCTTC
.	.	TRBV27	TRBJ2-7	CASSFNSQSSYEQYF	TGTGCCAGCAGTTTCAACAGCCAGAGCTCCTACGAGCAGTACTTC
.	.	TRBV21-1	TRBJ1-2	CASSKGGGRDGYTF	TGTGCCAGCAGCAAAGGCGGAGGGCGTGATGGCTACACCTTC
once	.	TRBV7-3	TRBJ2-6	CASSRTPGSGANVLTF	TGTGCCAGCAGCCGGACTCCCGGATCTGGGGCCAACGTCCTGACTTTC
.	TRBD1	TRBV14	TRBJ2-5	CASSDRDREQETQYF	TGTGCCAGCAGCGACCGGGACAGGGAACAAGAGACCCAGTACTTC